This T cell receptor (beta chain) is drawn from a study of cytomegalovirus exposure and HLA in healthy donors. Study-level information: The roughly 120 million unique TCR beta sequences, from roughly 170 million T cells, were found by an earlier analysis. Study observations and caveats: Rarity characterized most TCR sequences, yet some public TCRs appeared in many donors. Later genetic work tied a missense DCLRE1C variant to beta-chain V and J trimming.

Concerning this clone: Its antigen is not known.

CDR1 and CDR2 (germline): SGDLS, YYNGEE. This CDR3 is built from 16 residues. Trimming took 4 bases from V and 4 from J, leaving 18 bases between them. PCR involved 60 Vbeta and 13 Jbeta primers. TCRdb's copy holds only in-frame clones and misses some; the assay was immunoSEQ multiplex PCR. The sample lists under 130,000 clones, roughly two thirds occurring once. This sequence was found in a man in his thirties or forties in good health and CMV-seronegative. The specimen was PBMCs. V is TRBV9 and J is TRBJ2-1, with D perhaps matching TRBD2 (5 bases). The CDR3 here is CASSPRPRERYNEQFF. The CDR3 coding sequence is TGTGCCAGCAGCCCTCGGCCGAGGGAGAGGTACAATGAGCAGTTCTTC.